Listed below are T cell receptor beta chains from one sample, sequenced in a study of cytomegalovirus exposure and HLA in healthy donors. Assay used: immunoSEQ multiplex PCR; TCRdb lists only in-frame clones, some missing. Here the sample spans approximately 170,000 clones, approximately 79% being singletons. Sequencing was carried out using PBMCs. Receptors were obtained from a woman aged 18-29 years in good health and CMV-seronegative. CDR3s include the opening cysteine and the closing phenylalanine or tryptophan. The order of the fields is J gene, CDR3 length, clone size, D gene, V gene, CDR3 DNA, CDR3 protein. A D gene is named only where the DNA matches it firmly. Size tells how often a clone was seen (once, few, many) or the class of an expanded clone, and some rows leave it out.

TRBJ1-5	16	-	-	TRBV6-6	TGTGCCAGCAGCCGAATATTGACAGATAGCAATCAGCCCCAGCATTTT	CASSRILTDSNQPQHF
TRBJ2-7	15	once	TRBD2	TRBV5-6	TGTGCCAGCAGTCCCGGGACTAGCGGGAGATACGAGCAGTACTTC	CASSPGTSGRYEQYF
TRBJ2-7	13	-	-	TRBV4-2	TGTGCCAGCAGCCAAGCCCCGGGCTACGAGCAGTACTTC	CASSQAPGYEQYF
TRBJ2-1	15	-	TRBD2	TRBV30	TGTGCCTGGACACCGGGACTAGCGGGTATCAATGAGCAGTTCTTC	CAWTPGLAGINEQFF
TRBJ1-2	12	-	TRBD1	TRBV29-1	TGCAGCGTTGAATCCAGGGGGTATGGCTACACCTTC	CSVESRGYGYTF
TRBJ1-3	16	few	TRBD1	TRBV4-3	TGCGCCAGCAGCCAAGAGTACGGACAGGGCGGAAACACCATATATTTT	CASSQEYGQGGNTIYF
TRBJ1-2	14	-	TRBD1	TRBV9	TGTGCCAGCAGCGACACAGGGGGCTACTATGGCTACACCTTC	CASSDTGGYYGYTF
TRBJ2-7	14	-	-	TRBV5-6	TGTGCCAGCAGCCCACCACAGGGAGCCTACGAGCAGTACTTC	CASSPPQGAYEQYF
TRBJ1-6	16	once	TRBD1	TRBV7-6	TGTGCCAGCAGCTTACAGTCCGGGACAGGGGTCTCACCCCTCCACTTT	CASSLQSGTGVSPLHF
TRBJ2-7	15	-	-	TRBV5-1	TGCGCCAGCAGCTTGACCCCAGAGAAGTATAGCGAGCAGTACTTC	CASSLTPEKYSEQYF
TRBJ2-7	17	-	TRBD1	TRBV10-3	TGTGCCATCAGTGAGGACCGGGACAGGGAATGGTCCTACGAGCAGTACTTC	CAISEDRDREWSYEQYF
TRBJ1-2	14	-	TRBD1	TRBV28	TGTGCCAGCAGTCCAGGGGGCGCGGACTATGGCTACACCTTC	CASSPGGADYGYTF
TRBJ1-1	14	-	-	TRBV7-2	TGTGCCAGCAACCTCGGACAGAAGAACACTGAAGCTTTCTTT	CASNLGQKNTEAFF
TRBJ1-3	15	-	TRBD1	TRBV7-2	TGTGCCAGCAGCTTCGGGACAGGGAAGGGAAACACCATATATTTT	CASSFGTGKGNTIYF
TRBJ1-6	18	few	-	TRBV19	TGTGCCAGTAGTATAGATACCGGGGGGCTCTTCACCGATTCACCCCTCCACTTT	CASSIDTGGLFTDSPLHF
TRBJ1-2	16	-	-	TRBV19	TGTGCCAGTGGAAGATTCGCGGCAGGGGAATTGAGTGGCTACACCTTC	CASGRFAAGELSGYTF
TRBJ1-5	17	-	TRBD1	TRBV6-4	TGTGCCAGCAGCCACTGGGGCCGGACAGGGGATAGGCAGCCCCAGCATTTT	CASSHWGRTGDRQPQHF
TRBJ1-2	17	-	-	TRBV6-1	TGTGCCAGCAGTGAATACCGAGACATGGGACTAAACTATGGCTACACCTTC	CASSEYRDMGLNYGYTF
TRBJ1-2	14	-	TRBD1	TRBV27	TGTGCCAGCAGTTTATCAACAGGGGAAAATGGCTACACCTTC	CASSLSTGENGYTF
TRBJ1-2	16	-	-	TRBV28	TGTGCCAGCAGTTTAGGCCCCTCAACAGGGCACTATGGCTACACCTTC	CASSLGPSTGHYGYTF
TRBJ2-5	16	few	TRBD2	TRBV28	TGTGCCAGCAGTCCTCAGGTAGCGGGAGGGCAGGAGACCCAGTACTTC	CASSPQVAGGQETQYF
TRBJ1-3	16	-	-	TRBV4-2	TGTGCCAGCAGCGAAAATGACAGGAGGTCTGGAAACACCATATATTTT	CASSENDRRSGNTIYF
TRBJ2-1	15	-	-	TRBV7-8	TGTGCCAGCAGCTTAGCACGCAGCTCCTACAATGAGCAGTTCTTC	CASSLARSSYNEQFF
TRBJ2-3	16	few	TRBD2	TRBV9	TGTGCCAGCAGCGTAATGGCGGGAGATTACCGAGATACGCAGTATTTT	CASSVMAGDYRDTQYF
TRBJ2-5	11	-	-	TRBV11-2	TGTGCCAGCAGCCAAGCGGACTTACAGTACTTC	CASSQADLQYF
TRBJ1-5	17	few	TRBD1	TRBV23-1	TGCGCCAGCAGTCACGGGACAGAATATAATAGCAATCAGCCCCAGCATTTT	CASSHGTEYNSNQPQHF
TRBJ2-1	13	-	-	TRBV6-1	TGTGCCAGCAGGAGGGCGGGCTACAATGAGCAGTTCTTC	CASRRAGYNEQFF
TRBJ1-1	15	few	-	TRBV7-9	TGTGCCAGCAGCTTAGCTAGGACTGGGAACACTGAAGCTTTCTTT	CASSLARTGNTEAFF
TRBJ1-5	17	-	TRBD1	TRBV7-2	TGTGCCAGCAGCTTATTCGAGGGGACAGGGGTAGATCAGCCCCAGCATTTT	CASSLFEGTGVDQPQHF
TRBJ1-1	15	-	-	TRBV5-5	TGTGCCAGCAGCTTGTTAGCGGAGACGAACACTGAAGCTTTCTTT	CASSLLAETNTEAFF
TRBJ2-7	14	-	TRBD2	TRBV28	TGTGCCAGCGTAACCGGGGGGAGGGCCTACGAGCAGTACTTC	CASVTGGRAYEQYF
TRBJ1-1	16	-	-	TRBV28	TGTGCCAGCAGTTTAATGGGCAGGGGAAGGAACACTGAAGCTTTCTTT	CASSLMGRGRNTEAFF
TRBJ1-4	14	few	-	TRBV7-9	TGTGCCAGCAGCTTACGGGGAGACGATGAAAAACTGTTTTTT	CASSLRGDDEKLFF
TRBJ2-7	15	-	TRBD2	TRBV19	TGTGCCAGTAGTATCGGGACTAGCGCCTTCTACGAGCAGTACTTC	CASSIGTSAFYEQYF
TRBJ2-2	15	-	-	TRBV6-1	TGTGCCAGCAGTGAAGCTAGCGGGAACACCGGGGAGCTGTTTTTT	CASSEASGNTGELFF
TRBJ1-3	16	-	-	TRBV7-2	TGTGCCAGCAGCCGAAAAGGCGGGGACTCTGGAAACACCATATATTTT	CASSRKGGDSGNTIYF
TRBJ2-3	16	-	-	TRBV9	TGTGCCAGCAGCGTCCTGGGAGCCCCTAGCACAGATACGCAGTATTTT	CASSVLGAPSTDTQYF
TRBJ2-1	15	-	-	TRBV6-6	TGTGCCAACTCACGCGGGGAGCTATCTTTCAATAAGCAGTTCTTC	CANSRGELSFNKQFF
TRBJ2-1	15	-	TRBD1	TRBV5-4	TGTGCCAGCAGCCGAAGACAGGGCTCCTACAATGAGCAGTTCTTC	CASSRRQGSYNEQFF
TRBJ2-7	17	-	TRBD2	TRBV4-1	TGCGCCAGCAGCCAAGGTCTGCGGCGGGAGCTCTCCTACGAGCAGTACTTC	CASSQGLRRELSYEQYF
TRBJ1-1	12	-	-	TRBV10-1	TGCGCCAGCAGTGGGCCGAACACTGAAGCTTTCTTT	CASSGPNTEAFF
TRBJ2-5	14	-	-	TRBV5-1	TGCGCCAGCAGCTTGGAGGGGGGGCGCGAGACCCAGTACTTC	CASSLEGGRETQYF
TRBJ2-1	13	-	-	TRBV7-8	TGTGCCAGCAGCTCCGGACAGAACAATGAGCAGTTCTTC	CASSSGQNNEQFF
TRBJ2-7	13	once	TRBD1	TRBV6-5	TGTGCCAGCAGTTACTCGAGACAGGGTACACACTTTTTC	CASSYSRQGTHFF
TRBJ2-5	16	-	TRBD2	TRBV15	TGTGCCACCAGCAGAGGGTCTAGCGGGAGTCGAGAGACCCAGTACTTC	CATSRGSSGSRETQYF
TRBJ1-5	15	-	-	TRBV19	TGTGCCAGTAGTTTTGAGGAATATAGCAATCAGCCCCAGCATTTT	CASSFEEYSNQPQHF
TRBJ2-2	16	-	-	TRBV11-2	TGTGCCAGCAGCTTCATTTTACGGGAGAAGGACGGGGAGCTGTTTTTT	CASSFILREKDGELFF
TRBJ2-1	12	few	-	TRBV5-6	TGTGCCAGCAGCAGCCCTAACAATGAGCAGTTCTTC	CASSSPNNEQFF
TRBJ1-6	13	-	-	TRBV5-6	TGTGCCAGCAGCTTGGCCGGGGGTTCACCCCTCCACTTT	CASSLAGGSPLHF
TRBJ2-7	15	-	TRBD2	TRBV7-9	TGTGCCAGCAGCTTAGTGGGCGGGAGCTCCTACGAGCAGTACTTC	CASSLVGGSSYEQYF
TRBJ1-5	15	-	TRBD1	TRBV7-6	TGTGCCAGCAGCTCGAAGGACAGGGATGATCAGCCCCAGCATTTT	CASSSKDRDDQPQHF
TRBJ1-2	14	-	-	TRBV5-6	TGTGCCAGCAGCTTGGGTTACTCTAACTATGGCTACACCTTC	CASSLGYSNYGYTF
TRBJ1-2	14	-	TRBD1	TRBV10-3	TGTGCCATCAGTACAGGGGTCCCTAACTATGGCTACACCTTC	CAISTGVPNYGYTF
TRBJ1-2	15	-	-	TRBV5-8	TGTGCCAGCAGCTTCCCCTCGCAGGGCCGATTTGACTACACCTTC	CASSFPSQGRFDYTF